This T cell receptor (beta chain) was sequenced during a study of patients and donors after allogeneic stem cell transplantation. TCRdb analysed the RT-PCR reads with MiXCR anew, one entry per CDR3 protein. The sample shows about 960,000 distinct CDR3 sequences, around 17% of them seen only once. The sequence came from a human donor who was either an allogeneic HSCT recipient or a stem cell or donor lymphocyte infusion donor (not recorded which). It is not recorded whose cells these are; they may come from a transplant donor. Sequences were obtained from blood, either unsorted or a sorted T cell fraction (not recorded which).

CDR3 residues: CASRLAGGVFTDTQYF. In nucleotides, the CDR3 is TGTGCCAGCAGACTAGCGGGGGGTGTTTTCACAGATACGCAGTATTTT. V usage is TRBV11-2 and J usage is TRBJ2-3; 12 positions match TRBD2. CDR3 length: 16 residues. Germline loops: CDR1 SGHAT, CDR2 FQNNGV. V shed 6 bases and J 2 bases; nucleotides not matched to a gene: 6.